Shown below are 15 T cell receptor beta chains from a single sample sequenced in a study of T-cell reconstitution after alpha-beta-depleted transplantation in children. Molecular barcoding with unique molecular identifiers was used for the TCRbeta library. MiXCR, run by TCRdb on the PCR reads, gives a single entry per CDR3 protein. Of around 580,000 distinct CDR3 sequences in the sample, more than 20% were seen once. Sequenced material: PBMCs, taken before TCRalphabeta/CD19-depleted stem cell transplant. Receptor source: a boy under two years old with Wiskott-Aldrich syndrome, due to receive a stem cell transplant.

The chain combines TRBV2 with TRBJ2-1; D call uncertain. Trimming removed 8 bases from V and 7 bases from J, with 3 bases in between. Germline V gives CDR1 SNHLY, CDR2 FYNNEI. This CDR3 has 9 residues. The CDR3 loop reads CASSNEQFF. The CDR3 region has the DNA TGTGCCAGCTCGAATGAGCAGTTCTTC.

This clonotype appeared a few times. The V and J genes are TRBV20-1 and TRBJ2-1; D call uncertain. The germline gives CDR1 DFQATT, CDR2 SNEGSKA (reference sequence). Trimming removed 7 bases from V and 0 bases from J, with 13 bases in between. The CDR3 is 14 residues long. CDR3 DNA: TGCAGTGTCGTGTCCGTGGTCTCCTACAATGAGCAGTTCTTC. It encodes CSVVSVVSYNEQFF.

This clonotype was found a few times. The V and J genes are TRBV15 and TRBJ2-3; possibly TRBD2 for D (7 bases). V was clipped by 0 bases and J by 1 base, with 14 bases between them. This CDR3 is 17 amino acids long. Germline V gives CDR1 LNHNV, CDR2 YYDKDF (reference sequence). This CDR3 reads CATSRDLRGGGTDTQYF. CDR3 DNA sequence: TGTGCCACCAGCAGAGATCTTAGAGGGGGGGGCACAGATACGCAGTATTTT. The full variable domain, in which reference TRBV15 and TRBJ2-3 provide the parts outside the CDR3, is DAMVIQNPRYQVTQFGKPVTLSCSQTLNHNVMYWYQQKSSQAPKLLFHYYDKDFNNEADTPDNFQSRRPNTSFCFLDIRSPGLGDTAMYLCATSRDLRGGGTDTQYFGPGTRLTVL.

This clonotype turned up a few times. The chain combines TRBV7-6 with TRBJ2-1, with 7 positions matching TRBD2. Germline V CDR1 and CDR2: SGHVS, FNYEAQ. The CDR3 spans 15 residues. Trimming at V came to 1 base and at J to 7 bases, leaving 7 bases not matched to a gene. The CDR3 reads CASSLGTRYLNEQFF. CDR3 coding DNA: TGTGCCAGCAGCTTAGGGACTAGATATTTAAATGAGCAGTTCTTC. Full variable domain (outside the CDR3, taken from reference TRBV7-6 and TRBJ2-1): GAGVSQSPRYKVTKRGQDVALRCDPISGHVSLYWYRQALGQGPEFLTYFNYEAQQDKSGLPNDRFSAERPEGSISTLTIQRTEQRDSAMYRCASSLGTRYLNEQFFGPGTRLTVL.

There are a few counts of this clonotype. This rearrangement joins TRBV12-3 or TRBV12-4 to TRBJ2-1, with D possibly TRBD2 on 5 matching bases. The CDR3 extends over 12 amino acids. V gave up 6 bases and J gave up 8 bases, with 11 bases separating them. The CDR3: CASSFTSDEQFF. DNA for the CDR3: TGTGCCAGCAGCTTTACTAGTGATGAGCAGTTCTTC.

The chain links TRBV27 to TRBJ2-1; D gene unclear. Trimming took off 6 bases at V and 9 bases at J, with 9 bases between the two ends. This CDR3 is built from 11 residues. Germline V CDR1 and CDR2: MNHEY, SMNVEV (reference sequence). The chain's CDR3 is CASSQAGEQFF. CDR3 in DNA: TGTGCCAGCAGCCAAGCAGGTGAGCAGTTCTTC.

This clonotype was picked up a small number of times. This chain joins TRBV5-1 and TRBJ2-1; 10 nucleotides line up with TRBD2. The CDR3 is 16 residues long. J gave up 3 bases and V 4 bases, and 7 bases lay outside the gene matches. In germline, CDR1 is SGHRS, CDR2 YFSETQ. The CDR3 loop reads CASSHTSGTLYNEQFF. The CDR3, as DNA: TGCGCCAGCAGCCATACTAGCGGGACGCTCTACAATGAGCAGTTCTTC.

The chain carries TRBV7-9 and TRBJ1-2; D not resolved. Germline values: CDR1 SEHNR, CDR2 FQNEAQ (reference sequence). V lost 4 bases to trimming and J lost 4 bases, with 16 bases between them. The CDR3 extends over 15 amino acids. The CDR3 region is CASSSREGFLYGYTF. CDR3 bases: TGTGCCAGCAGCTCCAGAGAGGGTTTCCTCTATGGCTACACCTTC.

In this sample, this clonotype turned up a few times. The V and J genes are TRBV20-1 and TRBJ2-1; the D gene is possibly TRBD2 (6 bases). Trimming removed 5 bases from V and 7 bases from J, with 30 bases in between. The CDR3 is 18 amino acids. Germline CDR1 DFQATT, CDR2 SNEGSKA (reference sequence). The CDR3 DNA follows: TGCAGTGCTCTGCGAAACCCCGGGACTTCCAATGTGGCAAATGAGCAGTTCTTC. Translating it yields CSALRNPGTSNVANEQFF.

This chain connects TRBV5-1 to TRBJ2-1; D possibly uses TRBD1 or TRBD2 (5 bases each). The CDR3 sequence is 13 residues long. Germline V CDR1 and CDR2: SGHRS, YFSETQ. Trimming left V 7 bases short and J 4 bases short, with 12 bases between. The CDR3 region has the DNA TGCGCCAGCCGGGACGGCTTTTACAATGAGCAGTTCTTC. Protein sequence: CASRDGFYNEQFF.

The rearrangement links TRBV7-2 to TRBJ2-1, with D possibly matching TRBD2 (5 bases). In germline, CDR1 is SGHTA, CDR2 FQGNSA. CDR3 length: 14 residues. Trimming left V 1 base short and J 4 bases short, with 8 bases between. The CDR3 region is CASSLGETYNEQFF. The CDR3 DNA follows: TGTGCCAGCAGCTTAGGGGAGACGTACAATGAGCAGTTCTTC. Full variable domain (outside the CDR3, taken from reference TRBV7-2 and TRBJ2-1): GAGVSQSPSNKVTEKGKDVELRCDPISGHTALYWYRQSLGQGLEFLIYFQGNSAPDKSGLPSDRFSAERTGGSVSTLTIQRTQQEDSAVYLCASSLGETYNEQFFGPGTRLTVL.

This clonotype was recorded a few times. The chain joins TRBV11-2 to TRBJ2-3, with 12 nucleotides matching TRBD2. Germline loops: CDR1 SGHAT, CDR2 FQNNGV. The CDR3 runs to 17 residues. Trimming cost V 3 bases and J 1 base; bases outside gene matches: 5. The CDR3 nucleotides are TGTGCCAGCAGCTTTGGAACTAGCGGGAGGCGCACAGATACGCAGTATTTT. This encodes CASSFGTSGRRTDTQYF.

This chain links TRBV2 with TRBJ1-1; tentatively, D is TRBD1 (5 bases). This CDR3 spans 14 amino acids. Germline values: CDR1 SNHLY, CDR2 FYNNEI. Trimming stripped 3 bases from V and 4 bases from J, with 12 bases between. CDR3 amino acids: CASSEWQGGTEAFF. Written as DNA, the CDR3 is TGTGCCAGCAGTGAGTGGCAGGGTGGCACTGAAGCTTTCTTT.

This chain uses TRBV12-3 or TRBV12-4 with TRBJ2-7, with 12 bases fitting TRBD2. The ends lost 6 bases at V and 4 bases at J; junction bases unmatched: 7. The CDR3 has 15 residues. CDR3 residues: CASSRRLAGEYEQYF. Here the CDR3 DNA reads TGTGCCAGCAGCCGCCGACTAGCGGGAGAGTACGAGCAGTACTTC.

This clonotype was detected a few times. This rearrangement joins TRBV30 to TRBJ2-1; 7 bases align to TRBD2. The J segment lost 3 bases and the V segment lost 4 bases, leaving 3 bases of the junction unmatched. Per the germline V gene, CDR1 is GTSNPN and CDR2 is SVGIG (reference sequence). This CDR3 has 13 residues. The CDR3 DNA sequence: TGTGCCTGGAACAGCGGGATCTACAATGAGCAGTTCTTC. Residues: CAWNSGIYNEQFF.